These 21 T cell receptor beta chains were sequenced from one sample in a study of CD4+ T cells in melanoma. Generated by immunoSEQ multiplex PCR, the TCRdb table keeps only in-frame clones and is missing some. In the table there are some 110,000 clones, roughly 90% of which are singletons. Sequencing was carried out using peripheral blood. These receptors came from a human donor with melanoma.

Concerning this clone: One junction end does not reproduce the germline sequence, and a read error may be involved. The CDR3 nucleotides are TGTGCCAGCAGCTTGTTGCCCCAGGGATTGAAAACTGAAGCTTTCTTT. It is translated as CASSLLPQGLKTEAFF. V usage is TRBV5-5 and J usage is TRBJ1-1; a possible D gene is TRBD1 (5 bases). The CDR3 runs to 16 residues. Germline CDR1 and CDR2: SGHKS and YYEKEE (reference sequence).

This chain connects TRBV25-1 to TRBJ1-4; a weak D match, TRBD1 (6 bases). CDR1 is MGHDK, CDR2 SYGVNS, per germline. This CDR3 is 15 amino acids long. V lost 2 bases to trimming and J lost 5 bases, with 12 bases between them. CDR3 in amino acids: CASSETGRGNEKLFF. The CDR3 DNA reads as TGTGCCAGCAGTGAAACGGGCAGGGGAAATGAAAAACTGTTTTTT.

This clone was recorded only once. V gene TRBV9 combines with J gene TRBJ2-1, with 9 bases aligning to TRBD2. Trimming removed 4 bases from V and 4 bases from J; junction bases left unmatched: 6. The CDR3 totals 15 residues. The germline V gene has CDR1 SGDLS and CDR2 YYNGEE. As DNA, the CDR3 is TGTGCCAGCAGCCCCCCAAGCGGGGGGTACAATGAGCAGTTCTTC. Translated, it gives CASSPPSGGYNEQFF.

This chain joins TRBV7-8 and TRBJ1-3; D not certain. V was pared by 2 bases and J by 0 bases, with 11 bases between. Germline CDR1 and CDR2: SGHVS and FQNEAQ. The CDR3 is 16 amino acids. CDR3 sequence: CASSLSPGGSGNTIYF. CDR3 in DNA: TGTGCCAGCAGCTTAAGTCCAGGCGGCTCTGGAAACACCATATATTTT.

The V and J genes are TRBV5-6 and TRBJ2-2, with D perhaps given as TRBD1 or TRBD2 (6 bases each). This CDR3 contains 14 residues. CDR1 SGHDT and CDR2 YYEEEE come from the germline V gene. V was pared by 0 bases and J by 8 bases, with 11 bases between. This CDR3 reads CASSLVQGRGELFF. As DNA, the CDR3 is TGTGCCAGCAGCTTGGTTCAGGGGAGGGGGGAGCTGTTTTTT.

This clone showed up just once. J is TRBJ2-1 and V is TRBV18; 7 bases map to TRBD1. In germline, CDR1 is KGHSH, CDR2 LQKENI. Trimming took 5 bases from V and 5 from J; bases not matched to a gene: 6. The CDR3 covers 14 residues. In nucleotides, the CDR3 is TGTGCCAGCTCATCCGGGACAGCAGACAATGAGCAGTTCTTC. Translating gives CASSSGTADNEQFF.

CDR3 sequence reads: CASRTFNSGRETQYF. DNA for the CDR3: TGTGCCAGCAGGACCTTCAACTCAGGACGCGAGACCCAGTACTTC. The V and J genes are TRBV2 and TRBJ2-5; D gene uncertain. Germline V gene lookup returns CDR1 SNHLY and CDR2 FYNNEI. The CDR3 spans 15 residues. V lost 6 bases, J lost 5 bases, and 19 bases lay in between.

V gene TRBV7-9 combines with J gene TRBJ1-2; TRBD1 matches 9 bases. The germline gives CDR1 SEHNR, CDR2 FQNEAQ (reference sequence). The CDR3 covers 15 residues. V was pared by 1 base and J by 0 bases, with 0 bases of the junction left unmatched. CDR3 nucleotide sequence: TGTGCCAGCAGCTTAGGACAGGGGGCTAACTATGGCTACACCTTC. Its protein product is CASSLGQGANYGYTF.

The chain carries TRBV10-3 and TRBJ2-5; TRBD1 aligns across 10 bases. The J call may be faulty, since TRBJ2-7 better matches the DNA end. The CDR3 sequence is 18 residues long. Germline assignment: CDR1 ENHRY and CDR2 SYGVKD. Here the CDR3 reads CAISERGTGASKVNEQYF. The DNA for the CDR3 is TGTGCCATCAGTGAGCGCGGGACAGGGGCCTCTAAAGTGAACGAGCAGTACTTC.

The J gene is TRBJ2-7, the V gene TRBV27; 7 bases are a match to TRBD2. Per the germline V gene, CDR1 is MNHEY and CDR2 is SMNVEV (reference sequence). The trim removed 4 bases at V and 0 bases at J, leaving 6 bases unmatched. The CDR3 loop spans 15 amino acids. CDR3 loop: CASSSRGGASYEQYF. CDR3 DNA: TGTGCCAGCAGTTCCCGGGGAGGGGCCTCCTACGAGCAGTACTTC.

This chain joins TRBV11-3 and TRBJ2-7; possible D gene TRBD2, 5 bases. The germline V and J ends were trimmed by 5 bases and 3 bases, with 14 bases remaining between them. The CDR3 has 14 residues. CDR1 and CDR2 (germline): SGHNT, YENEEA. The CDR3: CASSPGGRDYEQYF. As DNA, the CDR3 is TGTGCCAGCAGCCCCGGAGGACGTGACTACGAGCAGTACTTC.

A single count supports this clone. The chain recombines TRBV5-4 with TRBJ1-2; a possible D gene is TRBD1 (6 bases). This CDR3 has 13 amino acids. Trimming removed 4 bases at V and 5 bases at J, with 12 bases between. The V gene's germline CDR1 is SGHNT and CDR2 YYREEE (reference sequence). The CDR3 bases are TGTGCCAGCAGCGGAGACAGGCAGTATGGCTACACCTTC. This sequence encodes CASSGDRQYGYTF.

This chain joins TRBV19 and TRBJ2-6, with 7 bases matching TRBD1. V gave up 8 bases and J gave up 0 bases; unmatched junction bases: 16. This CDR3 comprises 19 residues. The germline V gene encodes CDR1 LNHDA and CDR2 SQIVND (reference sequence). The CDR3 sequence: CASLTQSQGVSSGANVLTF. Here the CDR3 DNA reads TGTGCCAGTCTCACTCAGAGTCAGGGGGTTAGCTCTGGGGCCAACGTCCTGACTTTC.

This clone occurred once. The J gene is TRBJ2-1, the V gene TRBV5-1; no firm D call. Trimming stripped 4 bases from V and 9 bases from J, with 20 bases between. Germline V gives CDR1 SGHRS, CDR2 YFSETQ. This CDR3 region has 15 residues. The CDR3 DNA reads TGCGCCAGCAGCAGAAATGCCGAGACGGCAGCTGAGCAGTTCTTC. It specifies CASSRNAETAAEQFF.

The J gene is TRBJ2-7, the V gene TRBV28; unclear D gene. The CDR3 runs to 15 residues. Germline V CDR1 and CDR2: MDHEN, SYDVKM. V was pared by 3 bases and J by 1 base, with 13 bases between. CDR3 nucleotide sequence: TGTGCCAGCAGTTTGATGGAAGGTGGGTCCTACGAGCAGTACTTC. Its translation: CASSLMEGGSYEQYF.

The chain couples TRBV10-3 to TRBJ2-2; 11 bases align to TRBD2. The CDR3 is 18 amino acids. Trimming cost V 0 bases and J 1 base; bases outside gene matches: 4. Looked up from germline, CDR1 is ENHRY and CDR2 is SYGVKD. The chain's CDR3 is CAISESGGLAGNTGELFF. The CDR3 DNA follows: TGTGCCATCAGTGAGTCTGGAGGACTAGCGGGGAACACCGGGGAGCTGTTTTTT.

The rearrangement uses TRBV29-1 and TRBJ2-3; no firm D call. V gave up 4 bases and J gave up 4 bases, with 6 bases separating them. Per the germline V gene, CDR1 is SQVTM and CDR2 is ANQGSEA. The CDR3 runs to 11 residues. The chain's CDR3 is CSVGKADTQYF. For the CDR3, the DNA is TGCAGCGTTGGGAAGGCAGATACGCAGTATTTT.

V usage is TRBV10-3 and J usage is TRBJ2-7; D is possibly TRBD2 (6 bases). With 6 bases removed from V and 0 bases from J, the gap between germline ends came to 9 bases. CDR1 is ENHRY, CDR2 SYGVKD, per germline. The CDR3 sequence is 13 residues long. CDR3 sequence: CAIRGLRSYEQYF. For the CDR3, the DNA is TGTGCCATCAGGGGACTGCGCTCCTACGAGCAGTACTTC.

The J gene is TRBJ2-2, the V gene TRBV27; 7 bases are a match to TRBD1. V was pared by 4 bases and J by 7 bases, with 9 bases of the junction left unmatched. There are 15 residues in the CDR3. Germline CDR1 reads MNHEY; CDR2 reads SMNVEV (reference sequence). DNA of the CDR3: TGTGCCAGCAGTTCACTAGGGACAGCCCTCGGGGAGCTGTTTTTT. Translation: CASSSLGTALGELFF.

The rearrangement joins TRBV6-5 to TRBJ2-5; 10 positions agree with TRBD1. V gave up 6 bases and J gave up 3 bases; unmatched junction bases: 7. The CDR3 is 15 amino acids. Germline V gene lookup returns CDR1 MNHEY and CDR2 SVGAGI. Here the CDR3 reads CASRLAGTGEETQYF. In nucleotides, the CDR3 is TGTGCCAGCAGACTAGCCGGGACAGGGGAAGAGACCCAGTACTTC.

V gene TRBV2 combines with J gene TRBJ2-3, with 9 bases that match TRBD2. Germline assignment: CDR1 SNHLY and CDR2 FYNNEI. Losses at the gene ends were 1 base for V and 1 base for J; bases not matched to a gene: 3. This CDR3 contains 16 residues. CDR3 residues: CASSEVPSGGTDTQYF. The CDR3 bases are TGTGCCAGCAGTGAAGTTCCTAGCGGGGGCACAGATACGCAGTATTTT. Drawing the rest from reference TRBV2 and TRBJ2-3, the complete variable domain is EPEVTQTPSHQVTQMGQEVILRCVPISNHLYFYWYRQILGQKVEFLVSFYNNEISEKSEIFDDQFSVERPDGSNFTLKIRSTKLEDSAMYFCASSEVPSGGTDTQYFGPGTRLTVL.